The entry that follows covers one T cell receptor (beta chain) sequence. The data are from a study of blood T cell repertoires in COVID-19. The wider study: COVID-19 samples, acute and convalescent, were from the United States, Italy and Spain.

Per the original methods: Reference gene primer amplification yielded estimated nucleated cell counts. Produced via immunoSEQ multiplex PCR; TCRdb's table is partial and in-frame only. The DNA gave D and trimming, while V, J and clone size come from that table. This sample carries 200,000 to 300,000 clones, 83% of them seen once, and the ten largest clones take 5.5%. Between the trimmed V and J ends, which lost 1 base and 4 bases, there was a span of 11 bases. This CDR3 spans 15 amino acids. Germline loops: CDR1 SGHRS, CDR2 YFSETQ. Sequenced input: peripheral blood. The V gene is TRBV5-1, the J gene TRBJ2-2; D ambiguous. The sequence was obtained from a human donor in a cohort sampled during active COVID-19. The CDR3 loop is CASSLNIIFTGELFF. CDR3 nucleotide sequence: TGCGCCAGCAGCTTGAACATAATATTCACCGGGGAGCTGTTTTTT. Supplemented by reference TRBV5-1 and TRBJ2-2, the full variable domain reads KAGVTQTPRYLIKTRGQQVTLSCSPISGHRSVSWYQQTPGQGLQFLFEYFSETQRNKGNFPGRFSGRQFSNSRSEMNVSTLELGDSALYLCASSLNIIFTGELFFGEGSRLTVL.